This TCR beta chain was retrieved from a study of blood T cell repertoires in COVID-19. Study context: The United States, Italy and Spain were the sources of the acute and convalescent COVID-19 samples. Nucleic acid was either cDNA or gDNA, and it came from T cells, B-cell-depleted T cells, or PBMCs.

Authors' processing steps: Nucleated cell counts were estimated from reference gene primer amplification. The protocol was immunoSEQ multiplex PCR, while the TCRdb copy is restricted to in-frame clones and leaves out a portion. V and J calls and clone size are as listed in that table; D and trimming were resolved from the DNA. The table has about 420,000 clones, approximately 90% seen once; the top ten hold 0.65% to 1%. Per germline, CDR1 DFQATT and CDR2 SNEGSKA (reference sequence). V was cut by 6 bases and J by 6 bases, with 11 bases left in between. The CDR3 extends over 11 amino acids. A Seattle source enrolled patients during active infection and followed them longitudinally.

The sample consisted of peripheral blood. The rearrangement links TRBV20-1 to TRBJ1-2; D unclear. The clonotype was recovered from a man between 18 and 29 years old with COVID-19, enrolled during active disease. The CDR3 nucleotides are TGCAGTGCGTCTCAGGCGAATGGCTACACCTTC. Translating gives CSASQANGYTF.